This T cell receptor beta chain stems from a study of cytomegalovirus exposure and HLA in healthy donors. Study details: From 170 million or so T cells, an earlier analysis saw approximately 110 million unique TCR beta sequences.

The PCR ran on 60 Vbeta and 13 Jbeta primers. Libraries were prepared by immunoSEQ multiplex PCR; TCRdb keeps only in-frame clonotypes and omits some of them. The profile covers 230,000 or so clones, with around 90% appearing a single time and 1.7% taken by the ten largest. Germline V gives CDR1 GTSNPN, CDR2 SVGIG (reference sequence). This CDR3 is built from 13 residues. The V end lost 6 bases, the J end lost 7 bases, and 16 bases lay between the germline ends. Sample: PBMCs. The chain couples TRBV30 to TRBJ2-1; D is perhaps TRBD1 (7 bases). This receptor was identified in a girl aged 2 to 10 in good health and CMV-seronegative. The DNA for the CDR3 is TGTGCCTGCACAGGGGAGGTATCGAATGAGCAGTTCTTC. This translates into CACTGEVSNEQFF.